These T cell receptor beta chains were read from a single sample in a study of OX40 agonist ivuxolimab in advanced cancers. Profiled with immunoSEQ multiplex PCR; TCRdb holds only in-frame clones, not every one. This repertoire shows some 83,000 clones, 86% found once; its top ten account for around 0.78%. This specimen was CD4+ or CD8+ T cells sorted from blood, taken in a trial of the OX40 agonist ivuxolimab. Every receptor here comes from an adult with an advanced solid tumor such as melanoma, head and neck, liver or kidney cancer. CDR3s include the opening cysteine and the closing phenylalanine or tryptophan.

V	J	CDR3
TRBV18	TRBJ2-5	CASSLQGFQETQYF
TRBV5-5	TRBJ1-5	CASSERPPRTGGVGAQHF
TRBV2	TRBJ1-4	CASSESFTTNEKLFF
TRBV15	TRBJ1-4	CATSLDPSEKLFF
TRBV7-9	TRBJ1-6	CASSLAQGSSYNSPLHF
TRBV5-4	TRBJ2-5	CASSLFRVETQYF
TRBV5-4	TRBJ2-5	CASSVQGLETQYF
TRBV27	TRBJ2-7	CASSYDGGTYEQYF
TRBV7-3	TRBJ1-1	CASSQGADTEAFF
TRBV6-6	TRBJ1-5	CASSPPGAAQPQHF
TRBV27	TRBJ1-1	CASRNIGVNTEAFF
TRBV4-2	TRBJ1-3	CASSQGNGNTIYF
TRBV7-2	TRBJ2-6	CASSTPGAGANVLTF
TRBV18	TRBJ1-1	CASSPGQGVEAFF
TRBV28	TRBJ2-2	CASRPTGTGYTGELFF
TRBV29-1	TRBJ2-3	CSVGEDTQYF
TRBV30	TRBJ2-3	CARRGWGTDTQYF
TRBV7-2	TRBJ1-6	CASSLGTGPGSPFHF
TRBV7-2	TRBJ1-5	CASSLKSTGRSNQPQHF
TRBV11-3	TRBJ2-1	CASSSSGSAYNEQFF
TRBV18	TRBJ1-1	CASSGPEYTEAFF
TRBV7-2	TRBJ1-2	CASTRGRVEGYTF
TRBV19	TRBJ2-1	CASRKREWYNEQFF
TRBV4-2	TRBJ1-3	CASSQELRSGNTIYF
TRBV5-1	TRBJ1-2	CASSLAARQGRSGYTF
TRBV11-2	TRBJ2-3	CASSLSGLSTDTQYF
TRBV6-5	TRBJ2-3	CASTDRVTDTQYF
TRBV7-9	TRBJ1-5	CASSPSTAGGSLNQPQHF
TRBV5-1	TRBJ2-4	CASSLRAGEAKNIQYF
TRBV5-6	TRBJ2-7	CASSLGQGGSYEQYF
TRBV9	TRBJ2-3	CASTMGLAGVTDTQYF
TRBV11-1	TRBJ2-1	CASSPDLSYNEQFF
TRBV19	TRBJ2-5	CASSMGTSGGVQETQYF
TRBV7-2	TRBJ2-5	CASTVGLATRETQYF
TRBV5-1	TRBJ2-5	CASSSQGLGETQYF